These 24 T cell receptor beta chains share one sample of origin, sequenced in a study of shared clonotypes between healthy human individuals. The method was immunoSEQ multiplex PCR; TCRdb's version includes in-frame clones alone and lacks a portion of them. The table lists around 430,000 clones, around 79% of them singletons. Sequenced material: PBMCs. These receptors were obtained from a woman aged 40 to 50 in good health. Some clones in this sample may be carry-over from other donors' samples.

The gene calls are TRBV7-9 and TRBJ2-3, with 11 bases fitting TRBD1. V was pared by 5 bases and J by 3 bases, with 7 bases of the junction left unmatched. The CDR3 extends over 16 amino acids. The germline V gene encodes CDR1 SEHNR and CDR2 FQNEAQ (reference sequence). CDR3: CASSRRGTGGTDTQYF. The CDR3 DNA is TGTGCCAGCAGCCGCCGAGGGACAGGGGGTACAGATACGCAGTATTTT.

The V gene is TRBV7-9, the J gene TRBJ2-7; no definite D call. The CDR3 is 15 residues long. The germline V and J ends were trimmed by 2 bases and 2 bases, with 13 bases remaining between them. CDR1 and CDR2 (germline): SEHNR, FQNEAQ (reference sequence). CDR3 loop: CASSLIGRHPYEQYF. The CDR3 coding sequence is TGTGCCAGCAGCTTAATCGGGCGGCACCCCTACGAGCAGTACTTC.

The rearrangement uses TRBV19 and TRBJ1-5; 7 nucleotides agree with TRBD1. Trimming cost V 8 bases and J 7 bases; bases outside gene matches: 8. Germline CDR1 reads LNHDA; CDR2 reads SQIVND (reference sequence). The CDR3 length is 13 residues. The CDR3 sequence: CASRRQGQQPQHF. As DNA, the CDR3 is TGTGCCAGTCGAAGACAGGGCCAGCAGCCCCAGCATTTT.

This clone has only one observation. At one end the junction does not follow the germline gene, possibly because of a read error. The rearrangement links TRBV7-2 to TRBJ2-7; 8 bases align to TRBD2. Per germline, CDR1 SGHTA and CDR2 FQGNSA. The CDR3 contains 15 residues. CDR3 sequence: CASSLAAGGYYEQYF. The CDR3 DNA reads TGTGCTAGCAGCCTAGCTGCGGGAGGCTACTACGAGCAGTACTTC.

This clone was seen only once. The chain joins TRBV5-4 to TRBJ2-7, with D possibly TRBD2 on 6 matching bases. The CDR3 has 14 amino acids. Per germline, CDR1 SGHNT and CDR2 YYREEE (reference sequence). V was shortened by 0 bases and J by 3 bases, with 10 bases between the two germline ends. CDR3 region: CASSLGGNVYEQYF. The CDR3 region has the DNA TGTGCCAGCAGCTTGGGCGGGAACGTCTACGAGCAGTACTTC.

The V and J genes are TRBV7-2 and TRBJ2-7; D unclear. The CDR3 is made up of 15 amino acids. Germline V gene lookup returns CDR1 SGHTA and CDR2 FQGNSA. V was pared by 1 base and J by 0 bases, with 10 bases between. The CDR3 DNA sequence: TGTGCCAGCAGCTTAGTTTCAGCAGCCTCCTACGAGCAGTACTTC. Protein sequence: CASSLVSAASYEQYF.

The CDR3, as DNA: TGTGCCAGCAGTCTACAGGGGGGAAGTAGAGGCTACACCTTC. Amino acid sequence: CASSLQGGSRGYTF. The chain recombines TRBV28 with TRBJ1-2; 8 nucleotides match TRBD1. Germline CDR1 MDHEN, CDR2 SYDVKM. The CDR3 extends over 14 amino acids. Trimming removed 5 bases from V and 8 bases from J; junction bases left unmatched: 10.

This clone was recorded only once. The chain employs TRBV4-2 and TRBJ2-7; D might be TRBD2 (5 bases). The CDR3 is 16 amino acids. Germline V gene sequence: CDR1 LGHNA, CDR2 YNFKEQ. The V end was cut by 0 bases, the J end by 2 bases, with 14 bases between. This CDR3 reads CASSQEGPGRTYEQYF. CDR3 nucleotide sequence: TGTGCCAGCAGCCAAGAAGGGCCGGGGAGAACCTACGAGCAGTACTTC.

Notes on this clone: No conserved phenylalanine or tryptophan is present at the end of the CDR3, so a read error is the likely explanation. The chain combines TRBV19 with TRBJ2-7; D perhaps matches TRBD1 (5 bases). The germline V and J ends were trimmed by 7 bases and 0 bases, with 13 bases remaining between them. Germline V gene lookup returns CDR1 LNHDA and CDR2 SQIVND (reference sequence). CDR3 length equals 14 residues. For the CDR3, the DNA is TGTGCCAGTAAGGGGCAGCCCAGCTCCTACGAGCAGTACCTC. Protein: CASKGQPSSYEQYL.

Comments on this clone: Mismatch with germline at one junction end may stem from a read error. The chain combines TRBV4-2 with TRBJ2-3, with TRBD2 matching over 7 bases. This CDR3 is built from 16 residues. Germline CDR1 LGHNA, CDR2 YNFKEQ. CDR3 sequence reads: CVSSQGSSGGTDTQYF. The CDR3 bases are TGTGTCAGCAGCCAAGGGTCTAGCGGAGGCACAGATACGCAGTATTTT.

The V gene is TRBV28, the J gene TRBJ2-7; 14 bases align to TRBD2. The junction had 2 bases not matched to a gene; V was cut back by 3 bases and J by 4 bases. The CDR3 is made up of 15 amino acids. Germline V gene lookup returns CDR1 MDHEN and CDR2 SYDVKM. CDR3 bases: TGTGCCAGCAGTTTGGGGACTAGCGGGAGTTACGAGCAGTACTTC. Translating gives CASSLGTSGSYEQYF.

The chain is built from TRBV7-2 and TRBJ1-4; D is uncertain. The ends were cut back, 1 base at V and 4 bases at J, with 16 bases in the middle. Germline-derived CDR1 and CDR2 are SGHTA and FQGNSA. The CDR3 runs to 17 residues. The CDR3: CASSLGPILPGNEKLFF. CDR3 in DNA: TGTGCCAGCAGCTTAGGGCCCATACTCCCCGGTAATGAAAAACTGTTTTTT.

The chain combines TRBV4-3 with TRBJ2-3; 9 bases are shared with TRBD1. The CDR3 is made up of 16 amino acids. Germline assignment: CDR1 LGHNA and CDR2 YSLEER. V trimming: 0 bases; J trimming: 5 bases; junction bases outside the gene matches: 6. The CDR3 region is CASSQDRDRVIDTQYF. For the CDR3, the DNA is TGCGCCAGCAGCCAAGATCGGGACAGGGTTATAGATACGCAGTATTTT.

V gene TRBV27 combines with J gene TRBJ2-5; the match to TRBD1 covers 8 bases. Germline CDR1 MNHEY, CDR2 SMNVEV (reference sequence). Trimming cost V 5 bases and J 4 bases; bases outside gene matches: 6. The CDR3 runs 14 residues. DNA for the CDR3: TGTGCCAGCAGTCCGCCAGGACAGGGAGAGACCCAGTACTTC. It codes for CASSPPGQGETQYF.

The genes are TRBV7-3 and TRBJ2-6; D unclear. The CDR3 covers 15 residues. Trimming pared 4 bases from V and 0 bases from J, leaving 7 bases between. The germline V gene encodes CDR1 SGHTA and CDR2 FQGTGA. The CDR3 region has the DNA TGTGCCAGCAGCTATACAGACTCTGGGGCCAACGTCCTGACTTTC. This gives the protein CASSYTDSGANVLTF.

The V call is TRBV5-4, the J call TRBJ1-2, with D maybe TRBD1 (5 bases). This CDR3 region has 14 residues. V gave up 4 bases and J gave up 0 bases, with 10 bases separating them. The germline V gene encodes CDR1 SGHNT and CDR2 YYREEE (reference sequence). CDR3 DNA sequence: TGTGCCAGCAGCCGGGACCTAGCTAACTATGGCTACACCTTC. It encodes CASSRDLANYGYTF.

The chain joins TRBV18 to TRBJ1-2; no clear D gene. This CDR3 is built from 14 residues. CDR1 is KGHSH and CDR2 is LQKENI in the germline V gene. The germline V and J ends were trimmed by 6 bases and 5 bases, with 16 bases remaining between them. The CDR3 sequence: CASSSRGNRYGYTF. CDR3 DNA: TGTGCCAGCTCCTCCCGCGGGAATAGATATGGCTACACCTTC. Looking up the rest from reference TRBV18 and TRBJ1-2 gives the full variable domain: NAGVMQNPRHLVRRRGQEARLRCSPMKGHSHVYWYRQLPEEGLKFMVYLQKENIIDESGMPKERFSAEFPKEGPSILRIQQVVRGDSAAYFCASSSRGNRYGYTFGSGTRLTVV.

The chain uses TRBV6-1 and TRBJ2-1; perhaps TRBD2 as D (6 bases). Deletions cut 11 bases from V and 8 bases from J, with 13 bases between. The germline V gene encodes CDR1 MNHNS and CDR2 SASEGT. This CDR3 has 11 residues. The CDR3 sequence: CAALGGHEQFF. DNA of the CDR3: TGTGCCGCCCTCGGGGGTCATGAGCAGTTCTTC.

V is TRBV5-4 and J is TRBJ1-4; a weak D match, TRBD1 (6 bases). This CDR3 is 14 amino acids long. The germline V and J ends were trimmed by 5 bases and 6 bases, with 14 bases remaining between them. The germline V gene encodes CDR1 SGHNT and CDR2 YYREEE (reference sequence). The CDR3 is CASRLDRFDEKLFF. CDR3 nucleotides: TGTGCCAGCAGGCTAGACAGGTTTGATGAAAAACTGTTTTTT.

The CDR3 loop reads CAWREDTPREAFF. The DNA for the CDR3 is TGTGCCTGGAGGGAGGACACCCCCCGTGAAGCTTTCTTT. V usage is TRBV30 and J usage is TRBJ1-1; D perhaps matches TRBD1 (5 bases). The CDR3 has 13 residues. Germline CDR1 reads GTSNPN; CDR2 reads SVGIG (reference sequence). Trimming removed 3 bases at V and 7 bases at J, with 15 bases between.

The genes are TRBV21-1 and TRBJ1-1. TRBV21-1 is designated a pseudogene. The CDR3 is 15 amino acids. CDR3 protein: CASLRLGPPNTEAFF. Here the CDR3 DNA reads TGTGCCAGCTTAAGACTTGGGCCCCCGAACACTGAAGCTTTCTTT.

As concerns this clone: The identical CDR3 is also encoded by other nucleotide sequences in the sample. This chain uses TRBV30 with TRBJ2-3; TRBD1 agrees at 7 bases. The germline V gene encodes CDR1 GTSNPN and CDR2 SVGIG (reference sequence). V lost 5 bases to trimming and J lost 3 bases; unmatched junction nucleotides: 14. There are 16 residues in the CDR3. The CDR3 region has the DNA TGTGCCTGGGGGACCGGAGAGGGGGCTTCAACAGATACGCAGTATTTT. Residues: CAWGTGEGASTDTQYF.

V and J are TRBV5-4 and TRBJ2-2; D unclear. The V end was cut by 3 bases, the J end by 5 bases, with 11 bases between. Germline V gene data show CDR1 as SGHNT and CDR2 as YYREEE (reference sequence). There are 14 residues in the CDR3. This chain's CDR3 is CASSSTSRTGELFF. The CDR3 coding sequence is TGTGCCAGCAGCTCAACGAGTCGGACCGGGGAGCTGTTTTTT. Based on the CDR3 plus reference TRBV5-4 and TRBJ2-2, the full variable domain is ETGVTQSPTHLIKTRGQQVTLRCSSQSGHNTVSWYQQALGQGPQFIFQYYREEENGRGNFPPRFSGLQFPNYSSELNVNALELDDSALYLCASSSTSRTGELFFGEGSRLTVL.

This chain links TRBV30 with TRBJ2-5; TRBD1 might be the D (6 bases). The J call may be mistaken, given a closer DNA end match to TRBJ2-7. The CDR3 has 14 amino acids. CDR1 and CDR2 from the germline V gene are GTSNPN and SVGIG (reference sequence). The CDR3 spells CAWSVLWGPYEQYF. CDR3 bases: TGTGCCTGGAGTGTACTCTGGGGGCCCTACGAGCAGTACTTC.